The sample holds one count of the clone carrying this T cell receptor (beta chain). As yet, its antigen is unknown. This sample was taken from a study of blood T cells in healthy people across ages. Study summary: For every two T cells, template switching captured about one barcoded beta molecule.

Findings of the study overall: Per million T cells, the diversity of TCR beta decreased roughly linearly as age advanced.

Trimming took 5 bases from V and 4 from J; bases not matched to a gene: 10. This CDR3 has 15 amino acids. In germline, CDR1 is MDHEN, CDR2 SYDVKM. The use of a sample-barcoded 5' primer and a J-beta primer mix characterized a second PCR of roughly 6 to 12 cycles. One entry per CDR3 protein results from TCRdb running MiXCR on the 5' RACE reads. Seen here are 1.5 million to 2 million distinct CDR3 sequences, roughly 52% observed once, and the top ten hold around 2.1%. Sequencing input: blood. The chain links TRBV28 to TRBJ2-5, with 7 bases matching TRBD1. The TCR sequence derives from a woman aged 40 to 50 in good health. The CDR3 sequence is CASSALTGIGETQYF. The DNA of the CDR3 is TGTGCCAGCAGTGCCTTGACAGGGATAGGAGAGACCCAGTACTTC.